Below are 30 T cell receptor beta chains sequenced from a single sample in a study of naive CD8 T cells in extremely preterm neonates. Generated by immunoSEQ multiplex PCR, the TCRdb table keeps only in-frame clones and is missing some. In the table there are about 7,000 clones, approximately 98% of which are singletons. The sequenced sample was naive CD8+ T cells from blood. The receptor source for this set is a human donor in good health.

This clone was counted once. The CDR3 loop is CASSLADEQYF. CDR3 nucleotide sequence: TGTGCCAGCAGCTTAGCCGACGAGCAGTACTTC. This sequence joins TRBV13 and TRBJ2-7; D gene unclear. Germline CDR1 and CDR2: PRHDT and FYEKMQ (reference sequence). The CDR3 sequence is 11 residues long. The V gene lost 1 base and the J gene lost 5 bases, with 3 bases spanning the gap. Looking up the rest from reference TRBV13 and TRBJ2-7 gives the full variable domain: AAGVIQSPRHLIKEKRETATLKCYPIPRHDTVYWYQQGPGQDPQFLISFYEKMQSDKGSIPDRFSAQQFSDYHSELNMSSLELGDSALYFCASSLADEQYFGPGTRLTVT.

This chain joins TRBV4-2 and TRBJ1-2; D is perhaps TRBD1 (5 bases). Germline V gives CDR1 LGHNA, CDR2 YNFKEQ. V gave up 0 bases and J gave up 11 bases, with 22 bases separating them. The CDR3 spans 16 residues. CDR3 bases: TGTGCCAGCAGCCAAGATCAGGGCCAGTTCATCCCGAGTTACACCTTC. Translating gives CASSQDQGQFIPSYTF.

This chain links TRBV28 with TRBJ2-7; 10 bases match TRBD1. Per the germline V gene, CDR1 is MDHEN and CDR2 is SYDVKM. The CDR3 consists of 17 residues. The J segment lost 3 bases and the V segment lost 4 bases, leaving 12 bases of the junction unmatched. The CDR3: CASSSPGTGVSNYEQYF. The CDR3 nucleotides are TGTGCCAGCAGTTCCCCTGGGACAGGGGTATCTAACTACGAGCAGTACTTC.

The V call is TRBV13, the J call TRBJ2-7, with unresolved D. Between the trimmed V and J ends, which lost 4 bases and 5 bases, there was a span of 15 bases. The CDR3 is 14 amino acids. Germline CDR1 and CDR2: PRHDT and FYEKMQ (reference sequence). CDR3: CASSSPGSTHEQYF. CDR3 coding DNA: TGTGCCAGCAGCTCCCCCGGGTCAACCCACGAGCAGTACTTC.

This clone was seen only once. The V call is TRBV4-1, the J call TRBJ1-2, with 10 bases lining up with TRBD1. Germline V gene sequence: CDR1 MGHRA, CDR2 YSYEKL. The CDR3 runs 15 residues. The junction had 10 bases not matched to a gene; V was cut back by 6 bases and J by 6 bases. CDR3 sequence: CASRSSPGQGNGYTF. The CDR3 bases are TGCGCCAGCAGATCTTCTCCGGGACAGGGGAATGGCTACACCTTC.

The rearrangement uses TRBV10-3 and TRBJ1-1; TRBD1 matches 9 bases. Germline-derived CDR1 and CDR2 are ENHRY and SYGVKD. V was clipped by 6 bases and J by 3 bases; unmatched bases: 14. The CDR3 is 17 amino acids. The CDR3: CAISNPLPGQGDTEAFF. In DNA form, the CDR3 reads TGTGCCATCAGCAACCCGTTGCCGGGACAGGGTGACACTGAAGCTTTCTTT.

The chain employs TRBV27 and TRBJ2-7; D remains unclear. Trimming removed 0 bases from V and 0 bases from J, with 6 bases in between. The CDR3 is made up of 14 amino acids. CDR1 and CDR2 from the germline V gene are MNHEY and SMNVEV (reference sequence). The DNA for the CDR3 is TGTGCCAGCAGTTTATCACGAGGCTCCTACGAGCAGTACTTC. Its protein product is CASSLSRGSYEQYF.

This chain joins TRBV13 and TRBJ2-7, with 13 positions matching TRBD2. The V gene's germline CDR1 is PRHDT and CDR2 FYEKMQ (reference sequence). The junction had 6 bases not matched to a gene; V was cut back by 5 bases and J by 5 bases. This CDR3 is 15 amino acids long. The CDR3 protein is CASSPRTSGGNEQYF. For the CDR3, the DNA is TGTGCCAGCAGCCCGCGGACTAGCGGGGGTAACGAGCAGTACTTC.

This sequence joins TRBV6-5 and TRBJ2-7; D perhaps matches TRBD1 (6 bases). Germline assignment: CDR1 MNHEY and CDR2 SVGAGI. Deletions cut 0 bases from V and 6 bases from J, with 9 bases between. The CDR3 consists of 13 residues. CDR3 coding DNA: TGTGCCAGCAGTTACTCTGGGGGCGGCGAGCAGTACTTC. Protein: CASSYSGGGEQYF.

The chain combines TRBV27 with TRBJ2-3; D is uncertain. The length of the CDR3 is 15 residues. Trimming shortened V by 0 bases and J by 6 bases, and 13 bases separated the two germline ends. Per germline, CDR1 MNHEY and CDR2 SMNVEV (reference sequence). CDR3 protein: CASSLSTSWSDTQYF. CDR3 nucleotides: TGTGCCAGCAGTTTATCTACATCCTGGTCCGATACGCAGTATTTT.

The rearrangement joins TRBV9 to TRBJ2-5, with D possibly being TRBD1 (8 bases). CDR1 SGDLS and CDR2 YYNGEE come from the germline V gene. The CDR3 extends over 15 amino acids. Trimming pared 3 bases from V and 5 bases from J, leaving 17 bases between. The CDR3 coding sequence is TGTGCCAGCAGCGCCGGCGGACAGGGAGGGGAGACCCAGTACTTC. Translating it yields CASSAGGQGGETQYF.

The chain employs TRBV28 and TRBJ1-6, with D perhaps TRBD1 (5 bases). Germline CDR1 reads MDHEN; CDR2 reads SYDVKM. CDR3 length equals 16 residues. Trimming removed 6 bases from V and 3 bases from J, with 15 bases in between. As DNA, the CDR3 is TGTGCCAGCAGGTTTAAACAGGAGATCTATAATTCACCCCTCCACTTT. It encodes CASRFKQEIYNSPLHF.

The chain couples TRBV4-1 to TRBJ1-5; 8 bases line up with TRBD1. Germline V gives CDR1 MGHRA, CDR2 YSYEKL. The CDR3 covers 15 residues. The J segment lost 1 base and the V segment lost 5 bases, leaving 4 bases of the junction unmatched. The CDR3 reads CASSVDRGSNQPQHF. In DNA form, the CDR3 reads TGCGCCAGCAGCGTTGACAGGGGCAGCAATCAGCCCCAGCATTTT.

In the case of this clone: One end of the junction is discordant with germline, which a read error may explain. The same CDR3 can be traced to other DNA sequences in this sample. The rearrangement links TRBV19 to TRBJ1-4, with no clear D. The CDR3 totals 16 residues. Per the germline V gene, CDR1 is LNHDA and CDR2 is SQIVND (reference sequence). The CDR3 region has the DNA TGCGCCAGTAGTATAAACAGAAAAGGAGGTAATGAAAAACTGTTTTTT. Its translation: CASSINRKGGNEKLFF. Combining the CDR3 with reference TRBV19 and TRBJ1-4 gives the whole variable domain DGGITQSPKYLFRKEGQNVTLSCEQNLNHDAMYWYRQDPGQGLRLIYYSQIVNDFQKGDIAEGYSVSREKKESFPLTVTSAQKNPTAFYLCASSINRKGGNEKLFFGSGTQLSVL.

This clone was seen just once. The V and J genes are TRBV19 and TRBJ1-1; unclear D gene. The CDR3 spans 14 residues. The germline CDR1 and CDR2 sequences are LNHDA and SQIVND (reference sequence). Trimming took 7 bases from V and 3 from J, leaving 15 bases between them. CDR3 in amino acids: CASIDFQVHTEAFF. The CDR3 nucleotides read TGTGCCAGTATTGATTTCCAGGTCCACACTGAAGCTTTCTTT.

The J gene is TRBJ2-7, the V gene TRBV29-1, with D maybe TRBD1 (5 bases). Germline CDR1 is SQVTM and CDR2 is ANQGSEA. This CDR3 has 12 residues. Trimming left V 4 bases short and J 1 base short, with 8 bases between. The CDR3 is CSVGYRSYEQYF. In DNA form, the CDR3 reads TGCAGCGTTGGGTACAGGTCCTACGAGCAGTACTTC.

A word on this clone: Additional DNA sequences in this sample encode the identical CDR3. CDR3 amino acids: CASSLSTVAYEQYF. The CDR3 DNA follows: TGTGCCAGCAGCCTCTCTACGGTGGCCTACGAGCAGTACTTC. V gene TRBV6-5 combines with J gene TRBJ2-7; D is undetermined. V was shortened by 6 bases and J by 2 bases, with 14 bases between the two germline ends. The V gene's germline CDR1 is MNHEY and CDR2 SVGAGI. The CDR3 totals 14 residues.

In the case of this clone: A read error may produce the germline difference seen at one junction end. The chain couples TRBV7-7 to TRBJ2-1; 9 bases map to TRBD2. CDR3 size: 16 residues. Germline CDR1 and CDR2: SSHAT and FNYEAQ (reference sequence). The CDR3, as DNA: TGTGCTAGCAGCCCCGGCGGGGCGGGGGGGTACAATGAGCAGTTCTTC. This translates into CASSPGGAGGYNEQFF.

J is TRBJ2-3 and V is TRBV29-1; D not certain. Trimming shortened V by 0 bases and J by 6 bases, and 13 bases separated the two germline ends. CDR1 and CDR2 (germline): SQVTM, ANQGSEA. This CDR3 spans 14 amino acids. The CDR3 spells CSVEDYRVGDTQYF. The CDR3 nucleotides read TGCAGCGTTGAAGATTACCGGGTTGGGGATACGCAGTATTTT.

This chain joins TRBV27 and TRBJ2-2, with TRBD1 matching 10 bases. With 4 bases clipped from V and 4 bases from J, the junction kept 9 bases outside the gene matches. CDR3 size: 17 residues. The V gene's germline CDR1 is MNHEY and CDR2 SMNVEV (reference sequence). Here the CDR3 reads CASSSYTGTGVTGELFF. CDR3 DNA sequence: TGTGCCAGCAGTTCGTATACCGGGACAGGGGTCACCGGGGAGCTGTTTTTT.

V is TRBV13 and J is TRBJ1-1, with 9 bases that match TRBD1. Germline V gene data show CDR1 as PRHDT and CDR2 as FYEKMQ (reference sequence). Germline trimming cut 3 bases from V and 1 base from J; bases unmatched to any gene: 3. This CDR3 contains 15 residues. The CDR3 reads CASSFGTGPNTEAFF. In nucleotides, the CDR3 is TGTGCCAGCAGCTTTGGGACAGGGCCGAACACTGAAGCTTTCTTT.

DNA for the CDR3: TGTGCCAGCAGTTTAATAGAGGTCACTGAAGCTTTCTTT. Its translation is CASSLIEVTEAFF. The rearrangement uses TRBV28 and TRBJ1-1; D gene ambiguous. Trimming left V 2 bases short and J 4 bases short, with 8 bases between. Germline V gene data show CDR1 as MDHEN and CDR2 as SYDVKM. The CDR3 extends over 13 amino acids.

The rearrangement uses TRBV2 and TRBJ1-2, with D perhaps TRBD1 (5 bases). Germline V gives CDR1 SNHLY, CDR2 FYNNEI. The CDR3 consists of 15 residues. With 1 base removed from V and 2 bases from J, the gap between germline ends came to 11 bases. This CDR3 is CASSEVPGINYGYTF. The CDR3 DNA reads TGTGCCAGCAGTGAAGTTCCAGGGATCAACTATGGCTACACCTTC.

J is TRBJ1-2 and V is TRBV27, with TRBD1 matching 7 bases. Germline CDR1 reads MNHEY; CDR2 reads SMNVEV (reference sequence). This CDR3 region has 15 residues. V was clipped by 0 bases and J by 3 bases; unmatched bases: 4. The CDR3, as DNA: TGTGCCAGCAGTTTATCGCAGGGGGATTACTATGGCTACACCTTC. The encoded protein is CASSLSQGDYYGYTF.

The CDR3 is CASSVRGQMNTEAFF. CDR3 coding DNA: TGTGCCAGCAGCGTCAGGGGGCAGATGAACACTGAAGCTTTCTTT. The chain links TRBV9 to TRBJ1-1, with TRBD1 identical over 8 bases. V was clipped by 2 bases and J by 0 bases; unmatched bases: 3. Germline V CDR1 and CDR2: SGDLS, YYNGEE. The CDR3 has 15 amino acids.

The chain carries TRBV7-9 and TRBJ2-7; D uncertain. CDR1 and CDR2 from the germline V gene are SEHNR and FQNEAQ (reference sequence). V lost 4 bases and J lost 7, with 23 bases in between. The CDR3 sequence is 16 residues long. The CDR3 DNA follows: TGTGCCAGCAGCTCCTCCCACATTACGCCGGGTCGGGAGCAGTACTTC. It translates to CASSSSHITPGREQYF.

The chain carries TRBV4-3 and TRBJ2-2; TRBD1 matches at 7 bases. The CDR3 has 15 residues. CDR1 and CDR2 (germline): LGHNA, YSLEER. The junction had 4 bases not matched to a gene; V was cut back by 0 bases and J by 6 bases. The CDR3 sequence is CASSQDWQGAGELFF. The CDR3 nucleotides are TGCGCCAGCAGCCAAGATTGGCAGGGGGCCGGGGAGCTGTTTTTT.

The CDR3 loop is CAGGTGDYGYTF. The CDR3 DNA reads as TGTGCCGGGGGGACAGGCGATTATGGCTACACCTTC. The chain uses TRBV28 and TRBJ1-2; TRBD1 agrees at 8 bases. There are 12 residues in the CDR3. The junction had 7 bases not matched to a gene; V was cut back by 11 bases and J by 5 bases. Germline V gives CDR1 MDHEN, CDR2 SYDVKM.

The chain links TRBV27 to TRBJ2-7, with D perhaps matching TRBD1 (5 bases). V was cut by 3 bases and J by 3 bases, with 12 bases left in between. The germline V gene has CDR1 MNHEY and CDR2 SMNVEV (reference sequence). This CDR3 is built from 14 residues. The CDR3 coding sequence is TGTGCCAGCAGTTTCCTGGTCGACAGCTACGAGCAGTACTTC. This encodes CASSFLVDSYEQYF.

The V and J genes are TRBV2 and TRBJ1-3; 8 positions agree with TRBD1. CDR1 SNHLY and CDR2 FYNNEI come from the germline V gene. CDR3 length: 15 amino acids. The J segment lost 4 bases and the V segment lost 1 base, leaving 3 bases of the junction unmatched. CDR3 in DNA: TGTGCCAGCAGTGAAGACAGGGGGACGGGAAACACCATATATTTT. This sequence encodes CASSEDRGTGNTIYF. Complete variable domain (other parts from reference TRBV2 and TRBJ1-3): EPEVTQTPSHQVTQMGQEVILRCVPISNHLYFYWYRQILGQKVEFLVSFYNNEISEKSEIFDDQFSVERPDGSNFTLKIRSTKLEDSAMYFCASSEDRGTGNTIYFGEGSWLTVV.